Only a few counts were recorded for the clone carrying this T cell receptor beta chain. Its antigen is undetermined. The sample belongs to a study of T cells in narcolepsy. Study-wide findings and caveats: In some patient and control memory CD4+ samples, autoreactive clones were absent. Healthy controls reportedly lacked the autoreactive clonotypes serially found in patients' blood.

The method was immunoSEQ multiplex PCR; TCRdb's version includes in-frame clones alone and lacks a portion of them. This sample yields some 35,000 clones, of which 75% to 85% are seen a single time; approximately 2.7% belongs to the top ten. Sequenced input: CD45RA- memory CD4+ T cells from PBMCs. The sequence was collected from a human donor with narcolepsy.

The CDR3 is CASSLTGQGAFRGYTF. As DNA, the CDR3 is TGTGCCAGCAGCTTAACAGGACAGGGGGCTTTTAGGGGCTACACCTTC. V gene TRBV7-3 combines with J gene TRBJ1-2; 11 nucleotides match TRBD1. Germline V gene lookup returns CDR1 SGHTA and CDR2 FQGTGA. Unmatched junction bases numbered 8, after V lost 0 bases and J lost 8 bases. The CDR3 runs to 16 residues. The full variable domain, in which reference TRBV7-3 and TRBJ1-2 provide the parts outside the CDR3, is GAGVSQTPSNKVTEKGKYVELRCDPISGHTALYWYRQSLGQGPEFLIYFQGTGAADDSGLPNDRFFAVRPEGSVSTLKIQRTERGDSAVYLCASSLTGQGAFRGYTFGSGTRLTVV.